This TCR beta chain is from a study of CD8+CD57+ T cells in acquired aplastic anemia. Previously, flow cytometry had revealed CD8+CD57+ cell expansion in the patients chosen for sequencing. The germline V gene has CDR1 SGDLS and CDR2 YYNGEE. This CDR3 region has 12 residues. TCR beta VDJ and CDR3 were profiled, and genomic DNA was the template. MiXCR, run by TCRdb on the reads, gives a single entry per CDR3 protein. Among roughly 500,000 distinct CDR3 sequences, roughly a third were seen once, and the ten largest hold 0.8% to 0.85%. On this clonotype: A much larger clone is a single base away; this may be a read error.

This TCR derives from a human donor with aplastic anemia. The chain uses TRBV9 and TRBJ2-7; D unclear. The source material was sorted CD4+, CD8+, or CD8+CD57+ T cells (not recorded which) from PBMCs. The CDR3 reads CAGSVGGYEQYF. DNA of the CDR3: TGTGCCGGCAGCGTAGGCGGTTACGAGCAGTACTTC. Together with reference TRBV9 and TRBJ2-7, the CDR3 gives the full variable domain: DSGVTQTPKHLITATGQRVTLRCSPRSGDLSVYWYQQSLDQGLQFLIQYYNGEERAKGNILERFSAQQFPDLHSELNLSSLELGDSALYFCAGSVGGYEQYFGPGTRLTVT.